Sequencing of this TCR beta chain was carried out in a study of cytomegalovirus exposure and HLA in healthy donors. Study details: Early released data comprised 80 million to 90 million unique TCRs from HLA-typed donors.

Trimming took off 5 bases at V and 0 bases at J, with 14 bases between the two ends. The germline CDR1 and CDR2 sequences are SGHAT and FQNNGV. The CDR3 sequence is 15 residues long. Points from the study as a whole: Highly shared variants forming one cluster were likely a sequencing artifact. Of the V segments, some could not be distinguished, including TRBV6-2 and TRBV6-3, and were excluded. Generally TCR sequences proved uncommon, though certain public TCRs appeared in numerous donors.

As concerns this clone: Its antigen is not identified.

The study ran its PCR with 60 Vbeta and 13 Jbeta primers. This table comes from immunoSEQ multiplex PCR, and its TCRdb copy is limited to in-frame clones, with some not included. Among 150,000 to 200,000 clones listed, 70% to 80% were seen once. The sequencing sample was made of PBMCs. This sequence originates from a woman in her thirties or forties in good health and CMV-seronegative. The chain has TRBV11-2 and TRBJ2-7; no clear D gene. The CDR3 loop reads CASSPRLGSSYEQYF. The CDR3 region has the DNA TGTGCCAGCAGCCCTAGACTCGGAAGCTCCTACGAGCAGTACTTC.